The 8 T cell receptor beta chains listed next were all sequenced from one sample in a study of blood T cell repertoires in COVID-19. Assay used: immunoSEQ multiplex PCR; TCRdb lists only in-frame clones, some missing. The sample includes 100,000 to 130,000 clones, approximately 85% of them seen just once. Input material: peripheral blood. These TCRs come from a human donor in a cohort sampled during active COVID-19.

V and J are TRBV3-1 (or the pseudogene TRBV3-2) and TRBJ2-5; TRBD2 is a possible D gene (6 bases). This CDR3 is 14 amino acids long. Trimming left V 3 bases short and J 0 bases short, with 8 bases between. CDR1 LGHDT and CDR2 YNNKEL come from the germline V gene (reference sequence). The CDR3 region has the DNA TGTGCCAGCAGCCAGGGACTGAACCAAGAGACCCAGTACTTC. It codes for CASSQGLNQETQYF.

The chain joins TRBV21-1 to TRBJ1-5; TRBD1 is the table's D call and was not checked against the DNA. TRBV21-1 is termed a pseudogene. The CDR3 is made up of 17 amino acids. CDR3 nucleotide sequence: TGTGCCAGCAGCCCTGCCTACAGGGGGTATAGCAATCAGCCCCAGCATTTT. This translates into CASSPAYRGYSNQPQHF.

J is TRBJ1-5 and V is TRBV6-6, with D maybe TRBD1 (6 bases). V was clipped by 0 bases and J by 2 bases, with 8 bases between them. There are 15 residues in the CDR3. Per the germline V gene, CDR1 is MNHNY and CDR2 is SVGAGI (reference sequence). The CDR3 here is CASSYSSGGNQPQHF. The CDR3 DNA follows: TGTGCCAGCAGTTACTCATCAGGGGGCAATCAGCCCCAGCATTTT.

The V call is TRBV6-5, the J call TRBJ2-3; tentative D call: TRBD2 (5 bases). V gave up 5 bases and J gave up 3 bases, with 12 bases separating them. This CDR3 has 14 amino acids. CDR1 is MNHEY and CDR2 is SVGAGI in the germline V gene. The CDR3: CASSISEGTDTQYF. The CDR3, as DNA: TGTGCCAGCAGTATAAGCGAGGGAACAGATACGCAGTATTTT.

The chain recombines TRBV5-1 with TRBJ2-2; weak D call: TRBD2 (6 bases). Trimming left V 9 bases short and J 6 bases short, with 18 bases between. The CDR3 sequence is 14 residues long. CDR1 and CDR2 (germline): SGHRS, YFSETQ. CDR3: CATSSSSVPGELFF. The CDR3 DNA is TGCGCCACCTCATCCTCTAGCGTCCCCGGGGAGCTGTTTTTT.

The V and J genes are TRBV29-1 and TRBJ2-7; 7 positions agree with TRBD1. The germline V gene encodes CDR1 SQVTM and CDR2 ANQGSEA. V shed 6 bases and J 2 bases; nucleotides not matched to a gene: 13. The CDR3 runs 15 residues. Here the CDR3 DNA reads TGCAGCGTAGCCGGTCACGGGACAGCAACCTACGAGCAGTACTTC. This sequence encodes CSVAGHGTATYEQYF.

The chain has TRBV7-8 and TRBJ1-1; 8 nucleotides agree with TRBD1. Trimming removed 5 bases from V and 1 base from J; junction bases left unmatched: 9. From germline, CDR1 is SGHVS and CDR2 FQNEAQ. The CDR3 loop spans 16 amino acids. The CDR3 sequence is CASSARQGMANTEAFF. The CDR3 DNA follows: TGTGCCAGCAGCGCCAGACAGGGGATGGCGAACACTGAAGCTTTCTTT.

V and J are TRBV12-3 or TRBV12-4 and TRBJ2-7; D uncertain. With 5 bases removed from V and 3 bases from J, the gap between germline ends came to 11 bases. CDR3 length equals 13 residues. CDR3 protein: CASSVPGSYEQYF. CDR3 in DNA: TGTGCCAGCAGTGTCCCAGGAAGCTACGAGCAGTACTTC.